These 24 T cell receptor beta chains were all obtained from the same sample, sequenced in a study of human T cells and chemical hapten exposure. The time point: patch test 3, about 24 weeks after DPC sensitization. The treatment here: therapeutic diphenylcyclopropenone sensitization with weekly scalp DPC. TCRdb re-called the RACE reads through MiXCR, storing one row per CDR3 protein. The sample consists of roughly 53,000 distinct CDR3 sequences, approximately 9.9% of them appearing once. Sequencing was performed on whole blood, taken in connection with sensitization to the hapten diphenylcyclopropenone (DPC). The receptors were gathered from a woman aged 35 to 49 with alopecia areata. Some clones in this sample may be carry-over from other donors' samples.

This clonotype was seen more than once but under ten times. The chain has TRBV24-1 and TRBJ2-3; D is undetermined. The ends were cut back, 3 bases at V and 0 bases at J, with 12 bases in the middle. CDR1 and CDR2 from the germline V gene are KGHDR and SFDVKD. The CDR3 has 16 amino acids. In DNA form, the CDR3 reads TGTGCCACCAGTGATGATGACGGCTTTAGCACAGATACGCAGTATTTT. Translating it yields CATSDDDGFSTDTQYF.

The rearrangement uses TRBV7-2 and TRBJ1-1; D is uncertain. CDR3 length: 13 amino acids. V dropped 2 bases and J dropped 9 bases, with 13 bases sitting between them. Germline-derived CDR1 and CDR2 are SGHTA and FQGNSA. CDR3 DNA: TGTGCCAGCAGCTTAAGAAGAGGCAGCCAAGCTTTCTTT. Residues: CASSLRRGSQAFF.

In this sample, this clonotype turned up many times. J is TRBJ2-2 and V is TRBV29-1; TRBD1 or TRBD2 may be the D gene (5 bases each). Trimming took off 4 bases at V and 3 bases at J, with 6 bases between the two ends. The germline CDR1 and CDR2 sequences are SQVTM and ANQGSEA. The CDR3 totals 12 residues. In nucleotides, the CDR3 is TGCAGCGTTGGGGGGTACACCGGGGAGCTGTTTTTT. Residues: CSVGGYTGELFF.

Concerning this clonotype: A junction end diverges from the germline sequence, so it may reflect a read error. The chain has TRBV5-1 and TRBJ1-6; D gene ambiguous. There are 12 residues in the CDR3. Germline-derived CDR1 and CDR2 are SGHRS and YFSETQ. The CDR3 nucleotides read TGCGCCAGCAGCTCCGATAATTCACCCCTCCACTTT. Translated: CASSSDNSPLHF. The complete variable domain, with remaining parts taken from reference TRBV5-1 and TRBJ1-6, reads KAGVTQTPRYLIKTRGQQVTLSCSPISGHRSVSWYQQTPGQGLQFLFEYFSETQRNKGNFPGRFSGRQFSNSRSEMNVSTLELGDSALYLCASSSDNSPLHFGNGTRLTVT.

The rearrangement uses TRBV7-3 and TRBJ2-3; D is perhaps TRBD2 (5 bases). Germline V gives CDR1 SGHTA, CDR2 FQGTGA. This CDR3 contains 18 residues. Trimming cost V 5 bases and J 2 bases, with 23 bases left between them. CDR3 protein: CASSPTPGVFRNTDTQYF. The CDR3 region has the DNA TGTGCCAGCAGCCCAACCCCCGGGGTTTTCAGAAACACAGATACGCAGTATTTT.

This clonotype was seen many times. The J gene is TRBJ1-5, the V gene TRBV4-1; D is unclear. The V and J ends lost 0 bases and 2 bases respectively, with 8 bases between them. CDR3 length: 15 amino acids. Germline lookup yields CDR1 MGHRA and CDR2 YSYEKL. CDR3 coding DNA: TGCGCCAGCAGCCAAGATTTACTGGGCAATCAGCCCCAGCATTTT. As protein: CASSQDLLGNQPQHF.

The chain combines TRBV11-2 with TRBJ2-2; tentative D call: TRBD2 (6 bases). Per germline, CDR1 SGHAT and CDR2 FQNNGV. Between the trimmed V and J ends, which lost 5 bases and 2 bases, there was a span of 12 bases. The CDR3 is made up of 15 amino acids. The CDR3 spells CASSQEDYNTGELFF. CDR3 DNA: TGTGCCAGCAGCCAGGAGGACTATAACACCGGGGAGCTGTTTTTT.

This clonotype was counted at least ten times. The CDR3, as DNA: TGCGCCAGCAGCCAAGGACAGGTGAATGAGCAGTTCTTC. Residues: CASSQGQVNEQFF. The chain links TRBV4-1 to TRBJ2-1; D might be TRBD1 (6 bases). CDR1 is MGHRA and CDR2 is YSYEKL in the germline V gene. The CDR3 covers 13 residues. V lost 1 base, J lost 7 bases, and 8 bases lay in between.

This clonotype has just a few counts. The chain joins TRBV7-3 to TRBJ2-5; D remains unclear. Germline CDR1 reads SGHTA; CDR2 reads FQGTGA. The ends were cut back, 0 bases at V and 4 bases at J, with 15 bases in the middle. The CDR3 extends over 16 amino acids. CDR3 DNA sequence: TGTGCCAGCAGCTTAACACTGGTCCGAGGTGGAGAGACCCAGTACTTC. This codes for CASSLTLVRGGETQYF.

The table lists this clonotype with many counts. The chain couples TRBV11-3 to TRBJ1-1; 7 bases match TRBD1. The junction had 9 bases not matched to a gene; V was cut back by 5 bases and J by 0 bases. Germline-derived CDR1 and CDR2 are SGHNT and YENEEA. The CDR3 has 16 amino acids. The CDR3: CASSTSTGRMNTEAFF. As DNA, the CDR3 is TGTGCCAGCAGCACATCGACAGGGAGGATGAACACTGAAGCTTTCTTT.

This clonotype came up many times. The chain couples TRBV7-2 to TRBJ2-1; maybe TRBD1 (6 bases). The CDR3 is made up of 15 amino acids. The V end was cut by 4 bases, the J end by 6 bases, with 16 bases between. In germline, CDR1 is SGHTA, CDR2 FQGNSA. As DNA, the CDR3 is TGTGCCAGCAGCTCCCGGGACATGCAGCGCAATGAGCAGTTCTTC. It translates to CASSSRDMQRNEQFF.

This clonotype was detected a few times. V usage is TRBV6-1 and J usage is TRBJ1-1, with D possibly TRBD1 on 5 matching bases. The V end lost 5 bases, the J end lost 0 bases, and 13 bases lay between the germline ends. This CDR3 is built from 15 residues. Looked up from germline, CDR1 is MNHNS and CDR2 is SASEGT. The CDR3 bases are TGTGCCAGCAGTCACAATCGACAGCTGAACACTGAAGCTTTCTTT. This gives the protein CASSHNRQLNTEAFF.

This clonotype was observed many times. The chain uses TRBV2 and TRBJ2-3; either TRBD1 or TRBD2 may supply D (5 bases each). CDR1 and CDR2 (germline): SNHLY, FYNNEI. The CDR3 consists of 14 residues. V was shortened by 8 bases and J by 1 base, with 13 bases between the two germline ends. CDR3 DNA sequence: TGTGCCAGCCAAGGAGGACAAGGCACAGATACGCAGTATTTT. Protein sequence: CASQGGQGTDTQYF.

This clonotype showed up just a few times. The V and J genes are TRBV5-1 and TRBJ2-2; TRBD1 aligns across 7 bases. Germline V CDR1 and CDR2: SGHRS, YFSETQ. After removal of 4 bases from V and 3 bases from J, the junction contained 6 bases not matched to a gene. CDR3 length: 15 residues. The CDR3 here is CASSPTGTDTGELFF. The CDR3 DNA reads TGCGCCAGCAGCCCGACAGGGACCGACACCGGGGAGCTGTTTTTT.

This clonotype appeared many times. The V call is TRBV7-9, the J call TRBJ2-5; D uncertain. The V gene's germline CDR1 is SEHNR and CDR2 FQNEAQ (reference sequence). CDR3 size: 14 residues. V gave up 5 bases and J gave up 1 base, with 11 bases separating them. The CDR3 is CASSASGIQETQYF. The CDR3 coding sequence is TGTGCCAGCAGCGCCTCAGGAATCCAAGAGACCCAGTACTTC.

In its sample, this clonotype was seen a few times. This chain joins TRBV4-2 and TRBJ2-2; TRBD2 might be the D (6 bases). Trimming removed 0 bases at V and 5 bases at J, with 10 bases between. Germline V lookup: CDR1 LGHNA, CDR2 YNFKEQ. The CDR3 is 15 residues long. The CDR3 coding sequence is TGTGCCAGCAGCCAAGAAGGGGCGGGAACCGGGGAGCTGTTTTTT. It specifies CASSQEGAGTGELFF.

In its sample, this clonotype was seen a few times. The CDR3 protein is CATSRDRPGPTGELFF. The DNA of the CDR3 is TGTGCCACCAGCAGAGATCGGCCAGGGCCCACCGGGGAGCTGTTTTTT. The chain recombines TRBV15 with TRBJ2-2; tentatively, D is TRBD1 (5 bases). The length of the CDR3 is 16 residues. V lost 0 bases and J lost 4, with 12 bases in between. Germline lookup yields CDR1 LNHNV and CDR2 YYDKDF (reference sequence).

This clonotype has only a few counts. The chain uses TRBV10-3 and TRBJ1-1, with D perhaps TRBD1 (6 bases). The CDR3 contains 13 residues. The V end lost 5 bases, the J end lost 1 base, and 8 bases lay between the germline ends. Germline CDR1 ENHRY, CDR2 SYGVKD. CDR3 DNA sequence: TGTGCCATCAGTAGACAGGAGAACACTGAAGCTTTCTTT. Protein: CAISRQENTEAFF.

This clonotype was counted many times. The rearrangement joins TRBV4-1 to TRBJ1-2; 9 nucleotides align to TRBD1. V was clipped by 0 bases and J by 5 bases; unmatched bases: 4. This CDR3 is 15 amino acids long. CDR1 and CDR2 (germline): MGHRA, YSYEKL. CDR3 residues: CASSQDNRGRYGYTF. The CDR3 nucleotides are TGCGCCAGCAGCCAAGATAACAGGGGGCGATATGGCTACACCTTC.

This clonotype was seen ten or more times. J is TRBJ1-3 and V is TRBV6-2 or TRBV6-3; D call uncertain. The V end was cut by 0 bases, the J end by 3 bases, with 6 bases between. The CDR3 is 14 residues long. Germline V gene lookup returns CDR1 MNHEY and CDR2 SVGEGT. Here the CDR3 reads CASSYSLYGNTIYF. CDR3 nucleotide sequence: TGTGCCAGCAGTTACTCGTTGTATGGAAACACCATATATTTT.

This clonotype appeared a few times. The chain is built from TRBV28 and TRBJ1-5; 9 positions agree with TRBD1. Germline assignment: CDR1 MDHEN and CDR2 SYDVKM. The trim removed 7 bases at V and 6 bases at J, leaving 13 bases unmatched. The CDR3 is made up of 16 amino acids. DNA for the CDR3: TGTGCCAGCAACCTCTCCGGACAGGGGTTAGGTCAGCCCCAGCATTTT. Protein product: CASNLSGQGLGQPQHF.

This chain connects TRBV7-2 to TRBJ2-1; unclear D gene. The CDR3 is 15 residues long. Trimming stripped 4 bases from V and 2 bases from J, with 12 bases between. The germline V gene has CDR1 SGHTA and CDR2 FQGNSA. The CDR3 DNA follows: TGTGCCAGCAGCTCCTCGCCTTATCCCTACAATGAGCAGTTCTTC. Protein: CASSSSPYPYNEQFF.

This clonotype was counted between two and nine times. The rearrangement joins TRBV10-3 to TRBJ2-7; TRBD2 agrees at 8 bases. CDR3 length: 12 amino acids. V was clipped by 9 bases and J by 4 bases; unmatched bases: 5. CDR1 and CDR2 (germline): ENHRY, SYGVKD. DNA of the CDR3: TGTGCCATACGGGGGGGCCTTTACGAGCAGTACTTC. Its protein product is CAIRGGLYEQYF.

This clonotype was detected ten times or more. The V and J genes are TRBV29-1 and TRBJ1-4, with D perhaps matching TRBD1 (5 bases). This CDR3 contains 15 residues. Trimming cost V 0 bases and J 8 bases, with 16 bases left between them. Germline values: CDR1 SQVTM, CDR2 ANQGSEA. In DNA form, the CDR3 reads TGCAGCGTTGAAGATCGAAGGCAGGGTGGAGAAAAACTGTTTTTT. This encodes CSVEDRRQGGEKLFF.